This TCR beta chain was captured by sequencing in a study of blood T cell repertoires in COVID-19. Sequencing was performed with immunoSEQ multiplex PCR; in TCRdb, only in-frame clones are kept and a portion is missing. The data contain some 200,000 clones, 86% of them seen just once; the ten biggest clones take up about 0.72%. Germline V gene sequence: CDR1 WSHSY, CDR2 SAAADI. Trimming removed 6 bases from V and 3 bases from J; junction bases left unmatched: 8. The CDR3 totals 15 residues. This TCR derives from a woman aged 70 to 79 with acute or convalescent COVID-19. Sequenced sample: peripheral blood. This chain uses TRBV10-2 with TRBJ2-7; 10 bases agree with TRBD1. The CDR3 DNA sequence: TGCGCCAGCAGGCCGGGACAGGGGATGATCTACGAGCAGTACTTC. As protein: CASRPGQGMIYEQYF.